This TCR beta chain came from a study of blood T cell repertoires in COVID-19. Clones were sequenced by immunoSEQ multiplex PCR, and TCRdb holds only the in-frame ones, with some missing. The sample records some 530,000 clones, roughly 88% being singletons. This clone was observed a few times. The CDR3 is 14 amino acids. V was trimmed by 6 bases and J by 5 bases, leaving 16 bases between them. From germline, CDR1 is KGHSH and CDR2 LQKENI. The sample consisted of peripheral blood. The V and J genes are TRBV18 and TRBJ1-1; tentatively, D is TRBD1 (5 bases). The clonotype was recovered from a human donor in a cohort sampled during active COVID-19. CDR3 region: CASSQRGGLTEAFF. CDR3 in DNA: TGTGCCAGCTCTCAACGGGGGGGATTGACTGAAGCTTTCTTT.